Presented here are 6 T cell receptor beta chains from one specimen sequenced in a study of T cell responses to AZD1222 COVID-19 vaccine. Repertoires were generated with immunoSEQ multiplex PCR, while TCRdb's copy carries only in-frame clones and drops some. The sample has about 120,000 clones; approximately 86% are singletons. Material: peripheral blood, obtained 28 days after the second AZD1222 dose. The receptors derive from an adult who received the AZD1222 COVID-19 vaccine.

The J gene is TRBJ2-5, the V gene TRBV18, with D unresolved. The CDR3 extends over 13 amino acids. V was trimmed by 2 bases and J by 3 bases, leaving 7 bases between them. Germline CDR1 and CDR2: KGHSH and LQKENI. The CDR3 DNA reads TGTGCCAGCTCACCAGGGTTAAAAGAGACCCAGTACTTC. Residues: CASSPGLKETQYF.

This clone has more than one count but fewer than ten. This chain uses TRBV2 with TRBJ2-7, with D maybe TRBD2 (6 bases). The germline V and J ends were trimmed by 1 base and 3 bases, with 10 bases remaining between them. Germline V gives CDR1 SNHLY, CDR2 FYNNEI. CDR3 length: 14 amino acids. CDR3 in amino acids: CASSEEAGYYEQYF. The CDR3 DNA is TGTGCCAGCAGTGAAGAGGCGGGGTACTACGAGCAGTACTTC.

This clone was recorded only once. The CDR3 sequence: CASSHYNEQFF. The CDR3 region has the DNA TGTGCCAGCAGCCACTACAATGAGCAGTTCTTC. V gene TRBV7-9 combines with J gene TRBJ2-1; D ambiguous. Germline V CDR1 and CDR2: SEHNR, FQNEAQ (reference sequence). CDR3 size: 11 residues. V shed 5 bases and J shed 3 bases, with 2 bases lying between them.

The chain carries TRBV6-5 and TRBJ2-7; D is unresolved. V was pared by 2 bases and J by 3 bases, with 8 bases between. Germline V gives CDR1 MNHEY, CDR2 SVGAGI. The CDR3 loop spans 13 amino acids. The CDR3 reads CASSYDGIYEQYF. CDR3 DNA sequence: TGTGCCAGCAGTTACGACGGAATCTACGAGCAGTACTTC.

V usage is TRBV6-2 or TRBV6-3 and J usage is TRBJ1-5, with 7 positions matching TRBD1. Trimming cost V 2 bases and J 7 bases; bases outside gene matches: 11. CDR3 length: 16 residues. CDR1 is MNHEY and CDR2 is SVGEGT in the germline V gene. CDR3 amino acids: CASSYPPDRYGQPQHF. In nucleotides, the CDR3 is TGTGCCAGCAGTTACCCTCCGGACAGGTATGGGCAGCCCCAGCATTTT.

This clone was recorded only once. The junction departs from the called germline gene at one end, perhaps through a read error. V and J are TRBV7-7 and TRBJ1-3; a possible D gene is TRBD1 (5 bases). The CDR3 is 15 residues long. Germline V lookup: CDR1 SSHAT, CDR2 FNYEAQ (reference sequence). The CDR3 region is CASSLTPGPGNTIYF. In nucleotides, the CDR3 is TGTGCTAGCAGCTTAACGCCAGGGCCTGGAAACACCATATATTTT.